The sequence of this T cell receptor beta chain was determined in a study of OX40 agonist ivuxolimab in advanced cancers. Study details: A male proportion of under 90% was recorded, with mean age approximately 57 years and range roughly 23 to 90.

The CDR3 consists of 17 residues. CDR1 and CDR2 (germline): SGDLS, YYNGEE. The J segment lost 4 bases and the V segment lost 4 bases, leaving 8 bases of the junction unmatched. For this clone: Its antigen is still unknown.

Clones were sequenced by immunoSEQ multiplex PCR, and TCRdb holds only the in-frame ones, with some missing. The repertoire has about 59,000 clones, approximately 90% of them found once; the top ten carry about 12%. Exclusion of a patient followed from autoimmune disease history or systemic immunosuppression. Collection of blood occurred at baseline, at cycle 4 day 1, and at cycle 7 day 1. Study-wide results and caveats: Circulating CD4+ and CD8+ T cells showed clonal expansion by week 6 at 0.1 to 3.0 mg/kg.

This receptor was taken from an adult with an advanced solid tumor such as melanoma, head and neck, liver or kidney cancer. This specimen was CD4+ or CD8+ T cells sorted from blood, taken in a trial of the OX40 agonist ivuxolimab. The genes are TRBV9 and TRBJ2-1; the match to TRBD2 covers 13 bases. The CDR3 region is CASSTRTSGSRYNEQFF. The CDR3 nucleotides are TGTGCCAGCAGCACGCGGACTAGCGGGAGTCGGTACAATGAGCAGTTCTTC.